The 20 T cell receptor beta chains given below trace back to one sample, sequenced in a study of early T cells in non-severe SARS-CoV-2 infection. TCRdb analysed the 5' RACE reads with MiXCR anew, one entry per CDR3 protein. The table shows 50,000 to 85,000 distinct CDR3 sequences, with around 9% occurring only once. Sequenced: whole blood. The receptors were sampled from an adult who was a healthcare worker with PCR-confirmed SARS-CoV-2 infection or an uninfected control (not recorded which).

This clonotype was seen a handful of times. The chain links TRBV4-2 to TRBJ2-5; 8 bases agree with TRBD2. J gave up 1 base and V 0 bases, and 4 bases lay outside the gene matches. This CDR3 has 16 residues. The germline gives CDR1 LGHNA, CDR2 YNFKEQ. CDR3 amino acids: CASSQDLSGSQETQYF. Written as DNA, the CDR3 is TGTGCCAGCAGCCAAGATCTGAGCGGGAGCCAAGAGACCCAGTACTTC.

The sample holds a few counts of this clonotype. The genes are TRBV7-2 and TRBJ1-4; a possible D gene is TRBD1 (5 bases). Germline lookup yields CDR1 SGHTA and CDR2 FQGNSA. Trimming cost V 5 bases and J 4 bases, with 14 bases left between them. CDR3 length: 15 amino acids. CDR3 loop: CASSPRGSINEKLFF. CDR3 nucleotide sequence: TGTGCCAGCAGCCCTAGGGGCTCCATTAATGAAAAACTGTTTTTT. Complete variable domain (other parts from reference TRBV7-2 and TRBJ1-4): GAGVSQSPSNKVTEKGKDVELRCDPISGHTALYWYRQSLGQGLEFLIYFQGNSAPDKSGLPSDRFSAERTGGSVSTLTIQRTQQEDSAVYLCASSPRGSINEKLFFGSGTQLSVL.

This clonotype was counted between two and nine times. The V call is TRBV29-1, the J call TRBJ2-2; no definite D call. Germline loops: CDR1 SQVTM, CDR2 ANQGSEA. V was shortened by 6 bases and J by 4 bases, with 12 bases between the two germline ends. The CDR3 spans 13 residues. In DNA, the CDR3 is TGCAGCGTGGGAAGGGCGTCCACCGGGGAGCTGTTTTTT. This sequence encodes CSVGRASTGELFF.

This rearrangement joins TRBV7-2 to TRBJ2-7; D call uncertain. Between the trimmed V and J ends, which lost 1 base and 3 bases, there was a span of 13 bases. Germline loops: CDR1 SGHTA, CDR2 FQGNSA. There are 15 residues in the CDR3. CDR3 DNA sequence: TGTGCCAGCAGCTTAGTGGCGGTGGTCAACTACGAGCAGTACTTC. Protein sequence: CASSLVAVVNYEQYF.

The chain has TRBV5-5 and TRBJ2-1; 9 bases map to TRBD2. Per germline, CDR1 SGHKS and CDR2 YYEKEE (reference sequence). The CDR3 sequence is 19 residues long. V shed 4 bases and J 7 bases; nucleotides not matched to a gene: 21. The CDR3 coding sequence is TGTGCCAGCAGCGGACCTCTCGTGCGGGAGGGCCTTTTGGGGAATGAGCAGTTCTTC. Protein sequence: CASSGPLVREGLLGNEQFF.

In this sample, this clonotype turned up many times. The chain recombines TRBV7-9 with TRBJ2-7; 9 bases fit TRBD1. This CDR3 spans 15 amino acids. V lost 5 bases to trimming and J lost 3 bases; unmatched junction nucleotides: 8. CDR1 is SEHNR, CDR2 FQNEAQ, per germline (reference sequence). CDR3 nucleotide sequence: TGTGCCAGCAGCACTCGGGGACAGGGCAACTACGAGCAGTACTTC. This codes for CASSTRGQGNYEQYF.

This clonotype is termed medium-sized. The rearrangement joins TRBV12-3 or TRBV12-4 to TRBJ2-2, with TRBD1 matching over 9 bases. With V trimmed by 7 bases and J by 11 bases, 14 bases remained unmatched. The length of the CDR3 is 15 residues. The CDR3, as DNA: TGTGCCAGCAATCGCCCACAGGGGGCGTTAGGAGAGCTGTTTTTT. Encoded protein: CASNRPQGALGELFF.

The CDR3 region is CASNQGIPTDTQYF. The CDR3 DNA sequence: TGTGCCAGCAACCAGGGGATACCCACAGATACGCAGTATTTT. This chain links TRBV7-3 with TRBJ2-3, with a weak D call TRBD1 (6 bases). The CDR3 spans 14 residues. Germline V gene lookup returns CDR1 SGHTA and CDR2 FQGTGA. V gave up 7 bases and J gave up 2 bases, with 13 bases separating them.

This clonotype came up many times. The chain is built from TRBV2 and TRBJ2-2, with D perhaps matching TRBD1 (6 bases). The CDR3 has 15 residues. V lost 4 bases and J lost 3, with 12 bases in between. Per the germline V gene, CDR1 is SNHLY and CDR2 is FYNNEI. CDR3 bases: TGTGCCAGCAGTGTCAGCAGGGGCGACACCGGGGAGCTGTTTTTT. Protein product: CASSVSRGDTGELFF.

There are many counts of this clonotype. V usage is TRBV10-3 and J usage is TRBJ1-1; a weak D match, TRBD1 (6 bases). The V gene's germline CDR1 is ENHRY and CDR2 SYGVKD. CDR3 length: 14 residues. The V gene lost 2 bases and the J gene lost 0 bases, with 7 bases spanning the gap. The CDR3 protein is CAISEQGMNTEAFF. CDR3 nucleotide sequence: TGTGCCATCAGTGAGCAGGGGATGAACACTGAAGCTTTCTTT.

V and J are TRBV7-2 and TRBJ2-5; 7 bases match TRBD2. From germline, CDR1 is SGHTA and CDR2 FQGNSA. V was clipped by 3 bases and J by 2 bases; unmatched bases: 6. The CDR3 extends over 15 amino acids. The CDR3 here is CASSFEGGLQETQYF. The CDR3 DNA follows: TGTGCCAGCAGCTTTGAGGGAGGGCTTCAAGAGACCCAGTACTTC.

The table lists this clonotype with a few counts. The V and J genes are TRBV20-1 and TRBJ2-1; 12 bases fit TRBD2. V lost 5 bases, J lost 8 bases, and 10 bases stayed unmatched. CDR3 length: 15 residues. CDR1 and CDR2 (germline): DFQATT, SNEGSKA (reference sequence). The CDR3, as DNA: TGCAGTGCTGGCCACGGGGGACTAGCGGGCGATGAGCAGTTCTTC. It codes for CSAGHGGLAGDEQFF.

This clonotype appeared many times. The V gene is TRBV3-2, the J gene TRBJ2-1; the table's D call of TRBD2 was not tested on the DNA. TRBV3-2 is shown as a pseudogene. This CDR3 is built from 17 residues. The CDR3 sequence: CASSQEEGRPTGDEQFF. The CDR3 coding sequence is TGTGCCAGCAGCCAAGAGGAAGGGAGGCCCACCGGGGATGAGCAGTTCTTC.

This clonotype appeared a few times. The chain joins TRBV7-6 to TRBJ2-1; 11 positions agree with TRBD1. This CDR3 has 15 residues. Germline lookup yields CDR1 SGHVS and CDR2 FNYEAQ. J was trimmed by 7 bases and V by 5 bases; bases with no gene match: 7. For the CDR3, the DNA is TGTGCCAGCAGCCGCGGACAGGGGGCTCTGAATGAGCAGTTCTTC. Translating it yields CASSRGQGALNEQFF. Drawing the rest from reference TRBV7-6 and TRBJ2-1, the complete variable domain is GAGVSQSPRYKVTKRGQDVALRCDPISGHVSLYWYRQALGQGPEFLTYFNYEAQQDKSGLPNDRFSAERPEGSISTLTIQRTEQRDSAMYRCASSRGQGALNEQFFGPGTRLTVL.

A few counts support this clonotype. The rearrangement links TRBV7-9 to TRBJ2-3; D uncertain. Germline CDR1 is SEHNR and CDR2 is FQNEAQ (reference sequence). The CDR3 covers 12 residues. V was pared by 5 bases and J by 7 bases, with 10 bases between. In DNA form, the CDR3 reads TGTGCCAGCAGCCCAGAAGCTTATACGCAGTATTTT. Translating it yields CASSPEAYTQYF. Drawing the rest from reference TRBV7-9 and TRBJ2-3, the complete variable domain is DTGVSQNPRHKITKRGQNVTFRCDPISEHNRLYWYRQTLGQGPEFLTYFQNEAQLEKSRLLSDRFSAERPKGSFSTLEIQRTEQGDSAMYLCASSPEAYTQYFGPGTRLTVL.

The table lists this clonotype with many counts. This chain connects TRBV20-1 to TRBJ2-7; tentatively, D is TRBD1 (6 bases). Germline CDR1 reads DFQATT; CDR2 reads SNEGSKA (reference sequence). Trimming stripped 4 bases from V and 1 base from J, with 8 bases between. This CDR3 has 12 amino acids. The CDR3 DNA is TGCAGTGCTAATACAGGGTCCTACGAGCAGTACTTC. It specifies CSANTGSYEQYF.

This chain joins TRBV29-1 and TRBJ2-5; D may be TRBD2 (6 bases). Trimming stripped 7 bases from V and 5 bases from J, with 23 bases between. The CDR3 loop spans 15 amino acids. Germline lookup yields CDR1 SQVTM and CDR2 ANQGSEA. The CDR3 is CSAVTPGDLGETQYF. In DNA, the CDR3 is TGCAGCGCCGTCACTCCGGGAGACTTGGGGGAGACCCAGTACTTC. The full variable domain, rest sourced from reference TRBV29-1 and TRBJ2-5, is SAVISQKPSRDICQRGTSLTIQCQVDSQVTMMFWYRQQPGQSLTLIATANQGSEATYESGFVIDKFPISRPNLTFSTLTVSNMSPEDSSIYLCSAVTPGDLGETQYFGPGTRLLVL.

This clonotype was counted ten times or more. The chain combines TRBV10-3 with TRBJ2-2, with 10 bases that match TRBD2. In germline, CDR1 is ENHRY, CDR2 SYGVKD. The CDR3 has 16 amino acids. J lost 4 bases, V lost 5 bases, and 7 bases had no gene match. CDR3 amino acids: CAISLTSGMGTGELFF. The CDR3 DNA is TGTGCCATCAGTCTCACTAGCGGGATGGGCACCGGGGAGCTGTTTTTT.

In its sample, this clonotype was seen a few times. J is TRBJ2-7 and V is TRBV7-2, with 10 nucleotides matching TRBD2. V trimming: 1 base; J trimming: 4 bases; junction bases outside the gene matches: 10. CDR3 length: 17 amino acids. Germline V lookup: CDR1 SGHTA, CDR2 FQGNSA. CDR3 sequence reads: CASSLGGSGRARYEQYF. CDR3 bases: TGTGCCAGCAGCTTAGGGGGGAGCGGGAGGGCCAGGTACGAGCAGTACTTC.

The sample holds many counts of this clonotype. CDR3 region: CSVGGVGEQFF. CDR3 bases: TGCAGCGTTGGGGGTGTCGGTGAGCAGTTCTTC. The chain joins TRBV29-1 to TRBJ2-1; no definite D call. V was shortened by 4 bases and J by 9 bases, with 10 bases between the two germline ends. Germline values: CDR1 SQVTM, CDR2 ANQGSEA. The CDR3 sequence is 11 residues long.